This entry concerns a single T cell receptor beta chain. Its specificity is not known. The CDR3 loop spans 13 amino acids. V shed 0 bases and J shed 1 base, with 3 bases lying between them. Germline CDR1 is SGHRS and CDR2 is YFSETQ. The source of the sample is a study of vaccination effects on CD4 cells after COVID-19. Antigen-specific CD4+ T cells were first expanded with viral peptide pools by the ViraFEST assay and only then sequenced. Following 10 days of culture, CD4+ T cells were isolated. This person's SARS-CoV-2 infection, confirmed by PCR, occurred between March and December 2020. Method: immunoSEQ multiplex PCR; TCRdb's copy keeps in-frame clones and lacks some. This sample has roughly 30,000 clones, with more than 60% found just once.

The source was CD4+ T cells from PBMCs cultured with a peptide pool, collected before COVID-19 vaccination. The sequence was collected from a human donor who had a prior SARS-CoV-2 infection. The chain has TRBV5-1 and TRBJ2-3; no clear D gene. The CDR3 spells CASSLGGTDTQYF. CDR3 bases: TGCGCCAGCAGCTTGGGGGGCACAGATACGCAGTATTTT.